This T cell receptor (beta chain) was identified in a study of blood T cell repertoires in COVID-19. The assay was immunoSEQ multiplex PCR, and TCRdb's table has in-frame clones only and misses some. Found here are about 170,000 clones, about four fifths of them singletons; the top ten hold under 3%. Trimming shortened V by 4 bases and J by 6 bases, and 18 bases separated the two germline ends. Germline V gene data show CDR1 as KGHSH and CDR2 as LQKENI. The CDR3 length is 15 residues. This clone was observed a few times. The source material was peripheral blood. The chain employs TRBV18 and TRBJ1-1, with D perhaps TRBD1 (6 bases). This receptor was taken from a human donor with acute or convalescent COVID-19. The donor label of this sample is uncertain. CDR3 residues: CASSLAEDRSSEAFF. The DNA of the CDR3 is TGTGCCAGCTCACTTGCTGAGGACAGAAGCTCTGAAGCTTTCTTT.